A selection of T cell receptor beta chains follows, all from one sample in a study of T-cell reconstitution after alpha-beta-depleted transplantation in children. TCRdb re-analysed the PCR reads in MiXCR, keeping a single row per CDR3 protein. This sample has about 870,000 distinct CDR3 sequences, with 15% to 20% found just once. The starting material was PBMCs, mostly from graft donor cells, obtained 360 days after TCRalphabeta/CD19-depleted stem cell transplant. These receptors originate from a male patient under 18 who had a stem cell transplant for acute lymphoblastic leukemia, so the T cells may come from the graft donor. Each CDR3 is given with its conserved first and last residue. The D gene is left open where the match is weak. Some rows mark clone size as missing; the rest say once, few, many or name a class of expanded clone.

CDR3aa: CATSDLIQGSGANVLTF
CDR3nt: TGTGCCACCAGTGATTTAATACAGGGCTCTGGGGCCAACGTCCTGACTTTC
v_gene: TRBV24-1
j_gene: TRBJ2-6
d_gene: -
abundance: few
len: 17

CDR3aa: CASSVRRANTGELFF
CDR3nt: TGTGCCAGCAGCGTTCGTAGGGCGAACACCGGGGAGCTGTTTTTT
v_gene: TRBV9
j_gene: TRBJ2-2
d_gene: -
abundance: -
len: 15

CDR3aa: CSARDLDRATDTQYF
CDR3nt: TGCAGTGCTAGAGATCTCGACAGGGCCACAGATACGCAGTATTTT
v_gene: TRBV20-1
j_gene: TRBJ2-3
d_gene: TRBD1
abundance: -
len: 15

CDR3aa: CASSQDTTGYSYEWQYF
CDR3nt: TGCGCCAGCAGCCAAGACACCACAGGGTACTCCTACGAGTGGCAGTACTTC
v_gene: TRBV4-1
j_gene: TRBJ2-7
d_gene: -
abundance: few
len: 17

CDR3aa: CASSYRRFLSYNEQFF
CDR3nt: TGTGCCAGCAGCTACCGACGTTTCCTTTCCTACAATGAGCAGTTCTTC
v_gene: TRBV5-5
j_gene: TRBJ2-1
d_gene: -
abundance: few
len: 16

CDR3aa: CSVEDRGSGFVETQYF
CDR3nt: TGCAGCGTTGAAGATCGGGGGTCGGGGTTTGTGGAGACCCAGTACTTC
v_gene: TRBV29-1
j_gene: TRBJ2-5
d_gene: -
abundance: few
len: 16

CDR3aa: CSVERGNRNEQFF
CDR3nt: TGCAGCGTTGAACGCGGGAATCGCAATGAGCAGTTCTTC
v_gene: TRBV29-1
j_gene: TRBJ2-1
d_gene: -
abundance: -
len: 13

CDR3aa: CASSRVGTSGIFLYEQYF
CDR3nt: TGCGCCAGCAGCAGAGTCGGGACTAGCGGTATCTTTCTCTACGAGCAGTACTTC
v_gene: TRBV4-1
j_gene: TRBJ2-7
d_gene: TRBD2
abundance: few
len: 18

CDR3aa: CASSQGGLAYNEQFF
CDR3nt: TGTGCCAGCAGCCAAGGGGGGCTAGCGTACAATGAGCAGTTCTTC
v_gene: TRBV3-1
j_gene: TRBJ2-1
d_gene: -
abundance: many
len: 15

CDR3aa: CSVEFGGSHSYNEQFF
CDR3nt: TGCAGCGTTGAATTTGGAGGGAGTCACTCCTACAATGAGCAGTTCTTC
v_gene: TRBV29-1
j_gene: TRBJ2-1
d_gene: -
abundance: -
len: 16

CDR3aa: CASSPERAGRLNTEAFF
CDR3nt: TGTGCCAGCAGTCCTGAACGGGCAGGACGGCTGAACACTGAAGCTTTCTTT
v_gene: TRBV27
j_gene: TRBJ1-1
d_gene: -
abundance: few
len: 17

CDR3aa: CATSDFRGNEETQYF
CDR3nt: TGTGCCACCAGTGATTTCAGGGGTAACGAAGAGACCCAGTACTTC
v_gene: TRBV24-1
j_gene: TRBJ2-5
d_gene: -
abundance: -
len: 15

CDR3aa: CASSLWGPDYEQYF
CDR3nt: TGTGCCAGCAGCTTGTGGGGACCGGACTACGAGCAGTACTTC
v_gene: TRBV5-4
j_gene: TRBJ2-7
d_gene: -
abundance: few
len: 14

CDR3aa: CASTPPSGRARTYNEQFF
CDR3nt: TGTGCCAGCACCCCTCCAAGCGGGAGGGCCAGGACCTACAATGAGCAGTTCTTC
v_gene: TRBV28
j_gene: TRBJ2-1
d_gene: TRBD2
abundance: few
len: 18

CDR3aa: CASSLTGLDYEQYF
CDR3nt: TGTGCCAGCAGCTTGACAGGGCTGGACTACGAGCAGTACTTC
v_gene: TRBV7-9
j_gene: TRBJ2-7
d_gene: TRBD1
abundance: -
len: 14

CDR3aa: CASSGGIEQYF
CDR3nt: TGTGCCAGCAGTGGCGGGATCGAGCAGTACTTC
v_gene: TRBV6-5
j_gene: TRBJ2-7
d_gene: -
abundance: -
len: 11

CDR3aa: CASSLALEETQYF
CDR3nt: TGTGCCAGCAGCCTAGCGTTAGAGGAGACCCAGTACTTC
v_gene: TRBV4-2
j_gene: TRBJ2-5
d_gene: -
abundance: many
len: 13

CDR3aa: CASSQDTWGIAKNIQYF
CDR3nt: TGTGCCAGCAGCCAAGATACTTGGGGAATAGCCAAAAACATTCAGTACTTC
v_gene: TRBV3-1
j_gene: TRBJ2-4
d_gene: -
abundance: -
len: 17

CDR3aa: CASGDRATYEQYF
CDR3nt: TGTGCCAGCGGGGACAGGGCTACCTACGAGCAGTACTTC
v_gene: TRBV21-1
j_gene: TRBJ2-7
d_gene: -
abundance: few
len: 13

CDR3aa: CSVVEGPGTEAFF
CDR3nt: TGCAGCGTTGTAGAGGGACCGGGCACTGAAGCTTTCTTT
v_gene: TRBV29-1
j_gene: TRBJ1-1
d_gene: -
abundance: many
len: 13

CDR3aa: CAWSRVAGTGELFF
CDR3nt: TGTGCCTGGAGTAGGGTAGCGGGAACCGGGGAGCTGTTTTTT
v_gene: TRBV30
j_gene: TRBJ2-2
d_gene: TRBD2
abundance: -
len: 14